Listed below are T cell receptor beta chains from one sample, sequenced in a study of blood T cells in healthy people across ages. TCRdb recomputed calls from the 5' RACE reads with MiXCR, one row per CDR3 protein. This table holds 630,000 or so distinct CDR3 sequences, about 30% found once. Sequenced: blood. The receptors derive from a woman aged 80 or over in good health. CDR3s include the opening cysteine and the closing phenylalanine or tryptophan. The order of the fields is J gene, V gene, D gene, clone size, CDR3 DNA, CDR3 protein. A D gene is named only where the DNA matches it firmly. Clone size is not always given. Where it is, it says once, few, many or a class for expanded clones.

>TRBJ2-5|TRBV29-1|TRBD2|many
TGCAGCGTTGGAAAGCGGGGGGGCCCTCAAGAGACCCAGTACTTC
CSVGKRGGPQETQYF
>TRBJ1-5|TRBV29-1|NA|many
TGCAGCGTTGGGGAGGGAGGCAATCAGCCCCAGCATTTT
CSVGEGGNQPQHF
>TRBJ2-7|TRBV3-1|TRBD2|many
TGTGCCAGCAGCCGCGGACTAGCGTACGAGCAGTACTTC
CASSRGLAYEQYF
>TRBJ1-5|TRBV28|TRBD1|NA
TGTGCCAGCAGTCCGACAGGGGGTCCCGACCCATATAGCAATCAGCCCCAGCATTTT
CASSPTGGPDPYSNQPQHF
>TRBJ1-2|TRBV29-1|NA|many
TGCAGCGTTGAGTCCTATGGCTACACCTTC
CSVESYGYTF
>TRBJ1-2|TRBV6-1|NA|NA
TGTGCCAGCAGTGAATCGGTCCCCTCCTACACCTTC
CASSESVPSYTF
>TRBJ1-4|TRBV5-1|NA|NA
TGCGCCAGCAGCTTTCAGGTGCTGGGACCGAGTAATGAAAAACTGTTTTTT
CASSFQVLGPSNEKLFF
>TRBJ1-2|TRBV20-1|TRBD1|NA
TGCAGTGCTAGTTACCCGGACAGGGGATATGGCTACACCTTC
CSASYPDRGYGYTF
>TRBJ1-2|TRBV5-6|NA|NA
TGTGCCAGCAGCTTATCCGGGACTGGACTCTATGGCTACACCTTC
CASSLSGTGLYGYTF
>TRBJ1-2|TRBV4-1|NA|NA
TGCGCCAGCAGCCAAGAGGGTCAGGAGGGTAACTATGGCTACACCTTC
CASSQEGQEGNYGYTF
>TRBJ1-6|TRBV20-1|TRBD1|many
TGCAGTGCTAGATCTCAACCGGGACAGGGAGGAGAGGGGAATTCACCCCTCCACTTT
CSARSQPGQGGEGNSPLHF
>TRBJ2-5|TRBV20-1|TRBD2|NA
TGCAGTGCTTCACGACTAGCGGGGGAAGAGACCCAGTATTTC
CSASRLAGEETQYF
>TRBJ2-5|TRBV20-1|TRBD2|NA
TGCAGTGCAAGAGGACTAGCGGGGGTTATAAACAATGAGCAGTACTTC
CSARGLAGVINNEQYF
>TRBJ2-5|TRBV5-1|NA|few
TGCGCCAGCAGCTTGGTTCCGGGAATCCAAGAGACCCAGTACTTC
CASSLVPGIQETQYF
>TRBJ2-3|TRBV5-1|TRBD2|many
TGCGCCAGCAGGAGCGGGGGTACCACAGATACGCAGTATTTT
CASRSGGTTDTQYF
>TRBJ2-2|TRBV29-1|TRBD1|many
TGCAGCGTTGAGACCGCCGACAGGGTGGGCGGGGAGCTGTTTTTT
CSVETADRVGGELFF
>TRBJ2-5|TRBV7-3|TRBD2|NA
TGTGCCAGCAGCCCACGGGGGGGTTCTCCCAATGAGCAGTACTTC
CASSPRGGSPNEQYF
>TRBJ1-2|TRBV6-2/TRBV6-3|TRBD1|few
TGTGCCAGCAGGGGGACAGGGGAGCTTTCCTATGGCTACACCTTC
CASRGTGELSYGYTF
>TRBJ2-7|TRBV20-1|NA|NA
TGCAGTGCTAACCGGGACAACTACGAGCAGTACTTC
CSANRDNYEQYF
>TRBJ2-1|TRBV5-1|TRBD2|NA
TGCGCCAGCATGGGGACTAGCGGGGGGTCAGCCTACAATGAGCAGTTCTTC
CASMGTSGGSAYNEQFF
>TRBJ1-1|TRBV4-1|NA|NA
TGCGCCAGCAGCCAAGATCCGGGACCGATGAACACTGAAGCTTTCTTT
CASSQDPGPMNTEAFF
>TRBJ1-5|TRBV20-1|NA|NA
TGCAGTGGTCCGAGGGGTGGAGAAAGCAATCAGCCCCAGCATTTT
CSGPRGGESNQPQHF
>TRBJ2-1|TRBV20-1|TRBD1|many
TGCAGTGCTATACTCGCTCAGGGGGCACGTAGGAATGAGCAGTTCTTC
CSAILAQGARRNEQFF
>TRBJ1-2|TRBV20-1|NA|many
TGCGGTGCTAGTGGCCGGGGATTAGACTATGGCTACACCTTC
CGASGRGLDYGYTF
>TRBJ1-3|TRBV20-1|NA|few
TGCAGTTTAGGCAGCAGGAATGGAAACACCATATATTTT
CSLGSRNGNTIYF
>TRBJ1-2|TRBV3-1|TRBD1|many
TGTGCCAGCAGCCCTAGACAGGGGGCGGATGGCTACACCTTC
CASSPRQGADGYTF
>TRBJ2-1|TRBV5-1|NA|NA
TGCGTCAGCAGCTTGGCCATAACGAGCTCCTACAATGAGCAGTTCTTC
CVSSLAITSSYNEQFF
>TRBJ2-1|TRBV11-3|TRBD2|NA
TGTGCCAGCAGCATCGTAGCGGGGGACTACAATGAGCAGTTCTTC
CASSIVAGDYNEQFF
>TRBJ2-5|TRBV5-1|TRBD2|few
TGCGCCAGCAGCTTTACTGCTAGCGGAGTCAATGAGCAGTACTTC
CASSFTASGVNEQYF
>TRBJ2-7|TRBV9|NA|many
TGTGCCAGCAGCGTTGAACAGGGTTTCGAGCAGTACTTC
CASSVEQGFEQYF
>TRBJ2-7|TRBV20-1|NA|NA
TGCAGTGCTAGAGATCTAGAGACAAGCTCCTACGAGCAGTACTTC
CSARDLETSSYEQYF
>TRBJ2-1|TRBV15|NA|many
TGTGCCACCAGTCCGGCGGGGTCCTCCAATGAGCAGTTCTTC
CATSPAGSSNEQFF
>TRBJ1-2|TRBV12-3/TRBV12-4|NA|many
TGTGCCAGCAGTCCCCGTGGTAGGGGGACGGAATTTGGCTACACCTTC
CASSPRGRGTEFGYTF
>TRBJ2-3|TRBV7-9|NA|NA
TGTGCCAGCGGCTTAGCGGTTGGTGCGGCCACAGATACGCAGTATTTT
CASGLAVGAATDTQYF
>TRBJ2-3|TRBV6-1|TRBD2|NA
TGTGCCAGCAACGCCCTTATACTCACTAGCGGGGGCCCAGATACGCAGTATTTT
CASNALILTSGGPDTQYF
>TRBJ1-5|TRBV6-1|NA|few
TGTGCCAGTTACGCCGCAGGGACGGTCGTAAGGCCCCAGCATTTT
CASYAAGTVVRPQHF
>TRBJ2-2|TRBV30|TRBD2|NA
TGTGCCTGGACTAGCGGGGGAGCGAACACCGGGGAGCTGTTTTTT
CAWTSGGANTGELFF
>TRBJ1-2|TRBV7-9|TRBD1|many
TGTGCCAGCAGCGCCGACAGGGGTGCCTATGGCTACACCTTC
CASSADRGAYGYTF
>TRBJ1-2|TRBV6-6|TRBD1|NA
TGTGCCAGCAGTTACCCGGACAGGAATGGTGGCTACACCTTC
CASSYPDRNGGYTF
>TRBJ2-1|TRBV5-3|TRBD2|NA
TGTGCCAGAAGCTTGGAAGGTAGCGGGGGGAACAATGAGCAGTTCTTC
CARSLEGSGGNNEQFF
>TRBJ2-1|TRBV6-2/TRBV6-3|NA|many
TGTGCCAGCAGTTACTCGAGAAGAGGTGAGCAGTTCTTC
CASSYSRRGEQFF
>TRBJ2-5|TRBV7-9|TRBD2|NA
TGTGCCAGCAGCTCCCCTCCAGGGAGGGCCCAGTACTTC
CASSSPPGRAQYF
>TRBJ1-4|TRBV5-1|NA|few
TGCGCCAGCAGCTATGCGGGTGACACTAATGAAAAACTGTTTTTT
CASSYAGDTNEKLFF
>TRBJ2-6|TRBV28|TRBD1|NA
TGTGCCAGCACCGGACAGGGAGACCTCTCTGGGGCCAACGTCCTGACTTTC
CASTGQGDLSGANVLTF
>TRBJ1-4|TRBV10-3|NA|many
TGTGCCATCAGTGAGGGGACCGGTAATGAAAAACTGTTTTTT
CAISEGTGNEKLFF